This entry lists 14 T cell receptor beta chains sequenced from one sample in a study of T cell responses to AZD1222 COVID-19 vaccine. The method was immunoSEQ multiplex PCR; TCRdb's version includes in-frame clones alone and lacks a portion of them. Of roughly 130,000 clones in the sample, 92% were seen once. The source was peripheral blood, collected on day 0 of AZD1222 vaccination. These receptors were obtained from an adult in good health.

The V and J genes are TRBV3-1 (or the pseudogene TRBV3-2) and TRBJ1-6; tentatively, D is TRBD1 (5 bases). Deletions cut 1 base from V and 5 bases from J, with 24 bases between. This CDR3 is 20 amino acids long. Looked up from germline, CDR1 is LGHDT and CDR2 is YNNKEL (reference sequence). The CDR3 here is CASSQVVVGAGRPNNSPLHF. The CDR3 DNA sequence: TGTGCCAGCAGCCAAGTTGTCGTTGGGGCAGGGAGGCCAAATAATTCACCCCTCCACTTT.

The V gene is TRBV30, the J gene TRBJ2-7; TRBD1 agrees at 7 bases. The CDR3 is 14 amino acids. The germline CDR1 and CDR2 sequences are GTSNPN and SVGIG (reference sequence). J was trimmed by 6 bases and V by 7 bases; bases with no gene match: 15. CDR3 DNA: TGTGCCTCCCTGCCCCCAGGGGGTCGCTTCGAGCAGTACTTC. Amino acids: CASLPPGGRFEQYF.

This clone turned up a few times. This sequence joins TRBV5-1 and TRBJ2-1, with D tentatively TRBD2 (6 bases). The CDR3 extends over 14 amino acids. Per the germline V gene, CDR1 is SGHRS and CDR2 is YFSETQ. Between the trimmed V and J ends, which lost 3 bases and 8 bases, there was a span of 15 bases. CDR3 in DNA: TGCGCCAGCAGCTCCGCTACGGGAGAGGATGAGCAGTTCTTC. This encodes CASSSATGEDEQFF.

The rearrangement joins TRBV5-1 to TRBJ2-2, with TRBD1 matching over 12 bases. V gave up 2 bases and J gave up 0 bases; unmatched junction bases: 8. The length of the CDR3 is 19 residues. The germline V gene has CDR1 SGHRS and CDR2 YFSETQ. CDR3 sequence: CASSFRDRGQFANTGELFF. The DNA of the CDR3 is TGCGCCAGCAGCTTCCGGGACAGGGGGCAGTTCGCGAACACCGGGGAGCTGTTTTTT.

V and J are TRBV5-1 and TRBJ1-1, with D possibly being TRBD1 (6 bases). CDR3 size: 15 residues. CDR1 is SGHRS, CDR2 YFSETQ, per germline. V lost 4 bases and J 1 base, leaving 14 bases between the germline ends. CDR3 nucleotide sequence: TGCGCCAGCAGCCCGTCCGGGGGCCCGAACACTGAAGCTTTCTTT. Translation: CASSPSGGPNTEAFF.

V gene TRBV4-3 combines with J gene TRBJ1-6; possible D gene TRBD1, 5 bases. Germline values: CDR1 LGHNA, CDR2 YSLEER. CDR3 length: 15 amino acids. Deletions cut 1 base from V and 6 bases from J, with 10 bases between. CDR3: CASSQGGSGNSPLHF. CDR3 coding DNA: TGCGCCAGCAGCCAAGGGGGCAGTGGTAATTCACCCCTCCACTTT.

The chain couples TRBV28 to TRBJ1-1, with unresolved D. The CDR3 consists of 12 residues. With 1 base removed from V and 3 bases from J, the gap between germline ends came to 3 bases. The germline CDR1 and CDR2 sequences are MDHEN and SYDVKM. CDR3 nucleotide sequence: TGTGCCAGCAGTTTATTCGACACTGAAGCTTTCTTT. The encoded protein is CASSLFDTEAFF.

This chain uses TRBV7-6 with TRBJ2-5; the D gene could be TRBD1 or TRBD2 (5 bases each). CDR3 length: 15 amino acids. V lost 1 base and J 1 base, leaving 10 bases between the germline ends. Germline values: CDR1 SGHVS, CDR2 FNYEAQ. For the CDR3, the DNA is TGTGCCAGCAGCTTAGGGGGGAGCGGCCAAGAGACCCAGTACTTC. It yields the protein CASSLGGSGQETQYF.

The J gene is TRBJ2-1, the V gene TRBV7-3; 10 nucleotides line up with TRBD2. The CDR3 has 15 residues. The junction had 8 bases not matched to a gene; V was cut back by 5 bases and J by 7 bases. Germline-derived CDR1 and CDR2 are SGHTA and FQGTGA. The CDR3 loop is CASSRSSGSRNEQFF. For the CDR3, the DNA is TGTGCCAGCAGCCGATCTAGCGGGAGTCGGAATGAGCAGTTCTTC. The full variable domain, rest sourced from reference TRBV7-3 and TRBJ2-1, is GAGVSQTPSNKVTEKGKYVELRCDPISGHTALYWYRQSLGQGPEFLIYFQGTGAADDSGLPNDRFFAVRPEGSVSTLKIQRTERGDSAVYLCASSRSSGSRNEQFFGPGTRLTVL.

The J gene is TRBJ2-7, the V gene TRBV3-1 (or the pseudogene TRBV3-2), with 10 bases lining up with TRBD2. The J segment lost 4 bases and the V segment lost 2 bases, leaving 8 bases of the junction unmatched. The CDR3 consists of 16 residues. Looked up from germline, CDR1 is LGHDT and CDR2 is YNNKEL (reference sequence). The chain's CDR3 is CASSQLSLAGEYEQYF. Here the CDR3 DNA reads TGTGCCAGCAGCCAACTTTCTCTAGCGGGAGAATACGAGCAGTACTTC.

The chain combines TRBV4-1 with TRBJ2-3; D may correspond to TRBD1 or TRBD2 (5 bases each). This CDR3 comprises 15 residues. CDR1 is MGHRA, CDR2 YSYEKL, per germline. The ends were cut back, 4 bases at V and 0 bases at J, with 11 bases in the middle. CDR3 nucleotides: TGCGCCAGCAGCCCGGGACCGTTTAGCACAGATACGCAGTATTTT. Translating gives CASSPGPFSTDTQYF.

The chain has TRBV7-9 and TRBJ1-5, with a possible D match to TRBD1 (5 bases). The germline V and J ends were trimmed by 0 bases and 9 bases, with 24 bases remaining between them. From germline, CDR1 is SEHNR and CDR2 FQNEAQ (reference sequence). This CDR3 is 18 amino acids long. The CDR3: CASSLAGDVWEQDSPQHF. CDR3 bases: TGTGCCAGCAGCTTAGCGGGGGATGTGTGGGAGCAAGATTCGCCCCAGCATTTT.

This clone was found once. The chain has TRBV5-1 and TRBJ2-1; 11 nucleotides line up with TRBD2. The CDR3 sequence is 16 residues long. J gave up 7 bases and V 3 bases, and 9 bases lay outside the gene matches. The germline V gene encodes CDR1 SGHRS and CDR2 YFSETQ. Here the CDR3 reads CASSWNSGRALNEQFF. CDR3 sequence (DNA): TGCGCCAGCAGCTGGAATAGCGGGAGGGCCCTTAATGAGCAGTTCTTC.

This chain joins TRBV9 and TRBJ2-7; TRBD2 aligns across 8 bases. Trimming removed 3 bases from V and 2 bases from J; junction bases left unmatched: 4. This CDR3 is built from 14 residues. Germline-derived CDR1 and CDR2 are SGDLS and YYNGEE. CDR3 amino acids: CASSAKGLAYEQYF. The CDR3 DNA is TGTGCCAGCAGCGCCAAGGGACTAGCCTACGAGCAGTACTTC.